This is a list of T cell receptor beta chains from one sample in a study of blood T cell repertoires in COVID-19. Generated by immunoSEQ multiplex PCR, the TCRdb table keeps only in-frame clones and is missing some. The sample carries about 140,000 clones, around four fifths recorded once. The sequenced sample was peripheral blood. Receptors originate from an elderly woman with acute or convalescent COVID-19. Both conserved end residues are part of each CDR3. The order of the fields is J gene, D gene, clone size, V gene, CDR3 length, CDR3 DNA, CDR3 protein. A D gene is named only where the DNA matches it firmly. Size is omitted from some rows. Given values are once, few, many or a class for expanded clones.

>TRBJ2-7|TRBD1|.|TRBV19|14
TGTGCCAGTAGGCCCCGGGACAGGGCCTACGAGCAGTACTTC
CASRPRDRAYEQYF
>TRBJ2-3|.|.|TRBV7-8|18
TGTGCCAGCAGCTTAGGCCCGTTCGCGGTAGTCAGCACAGATACGCAGTATTTT
CASSLGPFAVVSTDTQYF
>TRBJ1-5|TRBD1|.|TRBV7-2|16
TGTGCCAGCAGCTGGGACAGGGGTGGAGGAAATCAGCCCCAGCATTTT
CASSWDRGGGNQPQHF
>TRBJ1-2|.|.|TRBV19|12
TGTGCCAGTACTAACCGGGGCTATGGCTACACCTTC
CASTNRGYGYTF
>TRBJ2-3|.|.|TRBV29-1|12
TGCAGCGTTGAAGAACAGGGAGATACGCAGTATTTT
CSVEEQGDTQYF
>TRBJ2-6|.|.|TRBV2|17
TGTGCCAGCGGCCTCCACCGGCAGGGGACAGGGGCCAACGTCCTGACTTTC
CASGLHRQGTGANVLTF
>TRBJ2-1|TRBD1|.|TRBV5-1|14
TGCGCCAGCAGCGAGGGGACAGGGTTCAATGAGCAGTTCTTC
CASSEGTGFNEQFF
>TRBJ1-1|.|.|TRBV5-1|14
TGCGCCAGCAACCCTTTTGAGATGAACACTGAAGCTTTCTTT
CASNPFEMNTEAFF
>TRBJ2-3|TRBD2|.|TRBV7-2|15
TGTGCCAGCACCCCAACTAGCGGGGGATTAGATACGCAGTATTTT
CASTPTSGGLDTQYF
>TRBJ1-5|TRBD1|.|TRBV18|15
TGTGCCAGCTCACCTGGGACAGGGGGCTATCAGCCCCAGCATTTT
CASSPGTGGYQPQHF
>TRBJ2-7|TRBD1|.|TRBV7-9|16
TGTGCCAGCAGCTTAGTAGTGGACAGGGACCGAGTCGGGCAGTACTTC
CASSLVVDRDRVGQYF
>TRBJ2-1|.|few|TRBV5-4|14
TGTGCCAGCAGTAATAGGAGGACCTACAATGAGCAGTTCTTC
CASSNRRTYNEQFF
>TRBJ1-5|.|.|TRBV28|16
TGTGCCAGCAGTACCCGACAGATCTATAGCAATCAGCCCCAGCATTTT
CASSTRQIYSNQPQHF
>TRBJ1-2|TRBD1|.|TRBV5-4|16
TGTGCCAGCAGCTTTTTATTGTCAGGGGGCGTAAATGGCTACACCTTC
CASSFLLSGGVNGYTF
>TRBJ1-5|.|few|TRBV2|13
TGTGCCAGCAGTGTCTATAGCAATCAGCCCCAGCATTTT
CASSVYSNQPQHF
>TRBJ2-7|.|few|TRBV7-3|15
TGTGCCAGCAGCTTAACGGCGACACCCGGCTCAGAGCAGTACTTC
CASSLTATPGSEQYF
>TRBJ1-1|.|.|TRBV19|13
TGTGCCAGTAGTATAAGTAGCAACACTGAAGCTTTCTTT
CASSISSNTEAFF
>TRBJ2-7|TRBD1|.|TRBV11-1|14
TGTGCCAGCAGCACCGGGACAGGGGTCCACGAGCAGTACTTC
CASSTGTGVHEQYF
>TRBJ2-7|TRBD2|.|TRBV28|15
TGTGCCAGCAGTTTATCAGCGGGGGGGCTGCGAGAGCAGTACTTC
CASSLSAGGLREQYF
>TRBJ2-1|TRBD2|many|TRBV4-1|15
TGCGCCAGCAGCCAAGGACTAGCGGGAGCCAATGAGCAGTTCTTC
CASSQGLAGANEQFF
>TRBJ2-3|TRBD2|once|TRBV7-3|16
TGTGCCAGCAGCCGGGGACCGCGGGGGGGCCCCGATACGCAGTATTTT
CASSRGPRGGPDTQYF
>TRBJ2-3|TRBD1|.|TRBV2|14
TGTGCCAGCGGGAGGACAGGGGCTACAGATACGCAGTATTTT
CASGRTGATDTQYF
>TRBJ2-1|TRBD2|.|TRBV3-1/TRBV3-2|16
TGTGCCAGCAGCCAAGTTAGCGGGAGGTCCTACAATGAGCAGTTCTTC
CASSQVSGRSYNEQFF
>TRBJ2-7|.|.|TRBV18|13
TGTGCCAGCTCACCAAATTCAGGGGACGAGCAGTACTTC
CASSPNSGDEQYF
>TRBJ2-7|TRBD2|few|TRBV3-1/TRBV3-2|15
TGTGCCAGCAGTCCCACCGGGACTAGAGAAGGCGAGCAGTACTTC
CASSPTGTREGEQYF
>TRBJ1-5|.|.|TRBV2|15
TGTGCCAGCCGCGCATCCCGGGTTAGCAATCAGCCCCAGCATTTT
CASRASRVSNQPQHF
>TRBJ1-2|TRBD1|.|TRBV27|14
TGTGCCAGCAGTCAAAGGACAGGGAACTATGGCTACACCTTC
CASSQRTGNYGYTF
>TRBJ2-2|.|few|TRBV4-1|17
TGCGCCAGCAGCCAACGCCCTCCTGCCGAAGCCGCCGGGGAGCTGTTTTTT
CASSQRPPAEAAGELFF
>TRBJ1-2|TRBD1|.|TRBV4-1|20
TGCGCCAGCAGCCCGCGTCCCGGGACAGGGGGCCCAAATGCTAACTATGGCTACACCTTC
CASSPRPGTGGPNANYGYTF
>TRBJ1-1|.|few|TRBV19|12
TGTGCCAGTAATCCGGGTGGCACTGAAGCTTTCTTT
CASNPGGTEAFF
>TRBJ2-2|.|.|TRBV24-1|15
TGTGCCACCAGTGATTTACGGGGGAACACCGGGGAGCTGTTTTTT
CATSDLRGNTGELFF
>TRBJ2-2|TRBD1|.|TRBV28|16
TGTGCCAGCAGAGCAACCACTACAGGGGACACCGGGGAGCTGTTTTTT
CASRATTTGDTGELFF
>TRBJ2-5|.|.|TRBV20-1|14
TGCAGTGCTAGTTACAGGCGGATCGGAGAGACCCAGTACTTC
CSASYRRIGETQYF
>TRBJ1-1|.|.|TRBV5-6|14
TGTGCCAGCAGCTTAGGACATTACGTCTCTGAAGCTTTCTTT
CASSLGHYVSEAFF
>TRBJ2-1|.|.|TRBV7-2|15
TGTGCCAGCAGCCCCAATATAGGCCAGGGGTGGGAGCAGTTCTTC
CASSPNIGQGWEQFF
>TRBJ1-5|.|few|TRBV2|15
TGTGCCAGCAGTGAAGAGCCGGGAAGCGTTCAGCCCCAGCATTTT
CASSEEPGSVQPQHF
>TRBJ2-2|.|.|TRBV2|14
TGTGCCAGCGGTTTCGGCGGGGAAGCCGGGGAGCTGTTTTTT
CASGFGGEAGELFF
>TRBJ2-3|TRBD1|.|TRBV28|15
TGTGCCAGCAGTTCCGGGACAGGGGCTTTCGATACGCAGTATTTT
CASSSGTGAFDTQYF
>TRBJ2-1|TRBD2|.|TRBV13|16
TGTGCCAGCAGCTTGTATCCGGGGGGAAGTTACAATGAGCAGTTCTTC
CASSLYPGGSYNEQFF
>TRBJ1-4|.|once|TRBV15|14
TGTGCCACCAGCCCCCGGCCCAGCGGTGAAAAACTGTTTTTT
CATSPRPSGEKLFF
>TRBJ1-1|.|.|TRBV11-2|16
TGTGCCAGCAGCCCGTTGACCGGACAGCTTGGAACTGAAGCTTTCTTT
CASSPLTGQLGTEAFF
>TRBJ1-3|TRBD1|.|TRBV28|15
TGTGCCAGCAGAACACCGGGACAGGGTAGAAACACCATATATTTT
CASRTPGQGRNTIYF
>TRBJ2-1|.|once|TRBV4-2|16
TGTGCCAGCAGCCAAGAAACTAGCAGTCCCTACAATGAGCAGTTCTTC
CASSQETSSPYNEQFF
>TRBJ2-7|.|.|TRBV18|15
TGTGCCAGCTCACTCGCGCCACGGAGCTCCTACGAGCAGTACTTC
CASSLAPRSSYEQYF
>TRBJ2-1|.|.|TRBV5-6|16
TGTGCCAGCAGTCCCGGACTCTTCCTTCCCTACAATGAGCAGTTCTTC
CASSPGLFLPYNEQFF
>TRBJ1-2|TRBD1|few|TRBV13|14
TGTGCCAGCAGGATACAGGGGGCCGGCTATGGCTACACCTTC
CASRIQGAGYGYTF
>TRBJ2-3|.|once|TRBV5-1|14
TGCGCCAGCAGCGCGGTTCTCGGCACAGATACGCAGTATTTT
CASSAVLGTDTQYF
>TRBJ2-3|.|.|TRBV9|16
TGTGCCAGCAGCGTAAGGAGCGGTAGCCTGACAGATACGCAGTATTTT
CASSVRSGSLTDTQYF
>TRBJ2-7|.|.|TRBV11-2|12
TGTGCCAGCAGCTTAGGTAGTAGCGTGCAGTACTTC
CASSLGSSVQYF
>TRBJ2-5|TRBD1|.|TRBV2|12
TGTGCCAGCAGAACAGGGGCGGAGACCCAGTACTTC
CASRTGAETQYF
>TRBJ2-7|.|once|TRBV18|13
TGTGCCAGCTCACCCCAGACAGGCTACGAGCAGTACTTC
CASSPQTGYEQYF